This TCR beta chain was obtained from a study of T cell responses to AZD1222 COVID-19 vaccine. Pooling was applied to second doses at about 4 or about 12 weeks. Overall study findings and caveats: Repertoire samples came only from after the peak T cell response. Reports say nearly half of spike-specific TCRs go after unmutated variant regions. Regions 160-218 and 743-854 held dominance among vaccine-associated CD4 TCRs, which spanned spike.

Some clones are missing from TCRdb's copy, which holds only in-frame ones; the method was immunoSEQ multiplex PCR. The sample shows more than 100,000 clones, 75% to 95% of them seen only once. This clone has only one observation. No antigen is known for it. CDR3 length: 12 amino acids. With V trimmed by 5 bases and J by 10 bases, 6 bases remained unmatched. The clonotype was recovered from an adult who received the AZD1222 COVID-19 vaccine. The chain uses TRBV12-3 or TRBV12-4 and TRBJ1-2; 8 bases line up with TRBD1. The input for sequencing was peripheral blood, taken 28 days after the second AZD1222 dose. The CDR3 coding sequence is TGTGCCAGCAGTAGCGGACAGGGTACCTACACCTTC. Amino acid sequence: CASSSGQGTYTF.